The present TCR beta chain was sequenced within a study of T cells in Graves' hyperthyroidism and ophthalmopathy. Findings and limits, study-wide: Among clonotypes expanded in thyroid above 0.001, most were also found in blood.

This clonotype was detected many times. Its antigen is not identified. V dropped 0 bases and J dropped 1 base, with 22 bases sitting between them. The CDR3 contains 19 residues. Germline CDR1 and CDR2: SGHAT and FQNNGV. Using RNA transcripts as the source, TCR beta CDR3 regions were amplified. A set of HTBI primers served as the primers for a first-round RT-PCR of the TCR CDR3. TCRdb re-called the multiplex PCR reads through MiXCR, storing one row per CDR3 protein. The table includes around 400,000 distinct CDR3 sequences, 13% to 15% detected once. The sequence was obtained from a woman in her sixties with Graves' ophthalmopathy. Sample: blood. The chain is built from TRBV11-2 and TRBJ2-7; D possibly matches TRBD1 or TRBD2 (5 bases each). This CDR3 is CASSLDRGLWGKSSYEQYF. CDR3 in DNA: TGTGCCAGCAGCTTAGATCGGGGCCTTTGGGGGAAATCGTCCTACGAGCAGTACTTC.